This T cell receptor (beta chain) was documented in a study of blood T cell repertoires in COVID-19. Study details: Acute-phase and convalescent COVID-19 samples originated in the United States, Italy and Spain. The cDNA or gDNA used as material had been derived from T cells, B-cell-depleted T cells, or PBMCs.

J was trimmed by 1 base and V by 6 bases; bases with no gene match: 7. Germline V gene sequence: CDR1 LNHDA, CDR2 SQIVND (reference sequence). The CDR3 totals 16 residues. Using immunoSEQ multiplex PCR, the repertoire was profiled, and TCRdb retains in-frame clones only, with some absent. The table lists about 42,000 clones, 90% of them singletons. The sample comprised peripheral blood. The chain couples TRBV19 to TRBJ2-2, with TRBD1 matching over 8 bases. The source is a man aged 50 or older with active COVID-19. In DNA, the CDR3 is TGTGCCAGTAGGCTCCGGACAGGGAAGAACACCGGGGAGCTGTTTTTT. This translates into CASRLRTGKNTGELFF.